One sample yielded the 25 T cell receptor beta chains listed below, sequenced in a study of blood T cell repertoires in COVID-19. The protocol was immunoSEQ multiplex PCR, while the TCRdb copy is restricted to in-frame clones and leaves out a portion. Of 400,000 to 450,000 clones in the sample, 80% to 90% were seen once. Input material: peripheral blood. Source of these receptors: a young man with COVID-19, enrolled during active disease.

The V gene is TRBV6-5, the J gene TRBJ2-7, with 10 bases that match TRBD1. In germline, CDR1 is MNHEY, CDR2 SVGAGI. J gave up 6 bases and V 10 bases, and 9 bases lay outside the gene matches. The length of the CDR3 is 13 residues. The CDR3 loop reads CATPGTGVTEQYF. The CDR3 DNA reads as TGTGCCACCCCCGGGACAGGGGTCACCGAGCAGTACTTC.

V usage is TRBV5-1 and J usage is TRBJ2-5, with D maybe TRBD1 (5 bases). V was pared by 0 bases and J by 1 base, with 10 bases between. This CDR3 region has 15 residues. Germline V gene lookup returns CDR1 SGHRS and CDR2 YFSETQ. The CDR3: CASSLAWGPQETQYF. DNA for the CDR3: TGCGCCAGCAGCTTGGCCTGGGGCCCCCAAGAGACCCAGTACTTC.

The rearrangement joins TRBV2 to TRBJ1-1; D uncertain. The V gene lost 11 bases and the J gene lost 2 bases, with 15 bases spanning the gap. Germline V lookup: CDR1 SNHLY, CDR2 FYNNEI. The CDR3 extends over 13 amino acids. The CDR3 is CASTPGRNTEAFF. DNA for the CDR3: TGTGCCTCCACGCCTGGGAGAAACACTGAAGCTTTCTTT.

The V and J genes are TRBV5-1 and TRBJ2-5; no reliable D call. Trimming cost V 1 base and J 5 bases, with 6 bases left between them. CDR1 SGHRS and CDR2 YFSETQ come from the germline V gene. This CDR3 is built from 12 residues. The CDR3 nucleotides read TGCGCCAGCAGCTTGCCTGGCGAGACCCAGTACTTC. Protein product: CASSLPGETQYF.

This rearrangement joins TRBV7-2 to TRBJ1-6; D call uncertain. This CDR3 comprises 15 residues. The germline V gene encodes CDR1 SGHTA and CDR2 FQGNSA. V gave up 5 bases and J gave up 0 bases, with 8 bases separating them. The CDR3 DNA follows: TGTGCCAGCAGCCCCGGGGTCTCCTATAATTCACCCCTCCACTTT. It is translated as CASSPGVSYNSPLHF.

The genes are TRBV10-1 and TRBJ1-2; tentatively, D is TRBD1 (6 bases). Trimming shortened V by 3 bases and J by 4 bases, and 12 bases separated the two germline ends. This CDR3 is built from 14 residues. Germline V CDR1 and CDR2: WNHNN, SYGVQD (reference sequence). The CDR3 DNA is TGCGCCAGCAGTGACCTGACAGGTGGCTATGGCTACACCTTC. Amino acid sequence: CASSDLTGGYGYTF.

The chain couples TRBV6-5 to TRBJ2-1; TRBD2 matches 12 bases. Germline V gene data show CDR1 as MNHEY and CDR2 as SVGAGI. The CDR3 has 14 amino acids. J lost 11 bases, V lost 5 bases, and 7 bases had no gene match. The CDR3 is CASSPPGLAGKQFF. The CDR3, as DNA: TGTGCCAGCAGTCCTCCCGGACTAGCGGGGAAGCAGTTCTTC.

The chain has TRBV2 and TRBJ2-7; a possible D gene is TRBD1 (6 bases). The CDR3 extends over 11 amino acids. The germline V gene encodes CDR1 SNHLY and CDR2 FYNNEI. Trimming pared 3 bases from V and 9 bases from J, leaving 9 bases between. The DNA for the CDR3 is TGTGCCAGCAGTGAGTTAGGGGGGCAGTACTTC. It specifies CASSELGGQYF.

The V and J genes are TRBV7-9 and TRBJ2-1, with D possibly TRBD2 on 8 matching bases. The CDR3 consists of 17 residues. V dropped 5 bases and J dropped 8 bases, with 25 bases sitting between them. Looked up from germline, CDR1 is SEHNR and CDR2 is FQNEAQ (reference sequence). The CDR3 coding sequence is TGTGCCAGCAGCGAAAGGGGGCGAGGGACTAGAAGCGATGAGCAGTTCTTC. This gives the protein CASSERGRGTRSDEQFF. The variable domain in full, with the rest retrieved from reference TRBV7-9 and TRBJ2-1, is DTGVSQNPRHKITKRGQNVTFRCDPISEHNRLYWYRQTLGQGPEFLTYFQNEAQLEKSRLLSDRFSAERPKGSFSTLEIQRTEQGDSAMYLCASSERGRGTRSDEQFFGPGTRLTVL.

The rearrangement joins TRBV9 to TRBJ2-3; possibly TRBD1 for D (6 bases). V dropped 3 bases and J dropped 2 bases, with 19 bases sitting between them. Germline V CDR1 and CDR2: SGDLS, YYNGEE. This CDR3 contains 17 residues. CDR3 residues: CASSGPRGKGVTDTQYF. The CDR3 DNA reads TGTGCCAGCAGCGGCCCAAGGGGGAAGGGGGTCACAGATACGCAGTATTTT.

The chain employs TRBV6-5 and TRBJ1-1; D gene uncertain. The CDR3 is 14 residues long. V shed 5 bases and J shed 1 base, with 11 bases lying between them. Germline V gene sequence: CDR1 MNHEY, CDR2 SVGAGI. CDR3 coding DNA: TGTGCCAGCAGTCCGACGCGGGGGAACACTGAAGCTTTCTTT. Its protein product is CASSPTRGNTEAFF.

V is TRBV6-1 and J is TRBJ1-1; D not certain. Germline V gives CDR1 MNHNS, CDR2 SASEGT. Trimming removed 2 bases at V and 8 bases at J, with 12 bases between. CDR3 length: 13 amino acids. DNA of the CDR3: TGTGCCAGCAGTGAAAGTAAGGAGACCGAAGCTTTCTTT. It encodes CASSESKETEAFF.

This chain connects TRBV30 to TRBJ2-3; D unresolved. With 7 bases removed from V and 4 bases from J, the gap between germline ends came to 9 bases. Per the germline V gene, CDR1 is GTSNPN and CDR2 is SVGIG (reference sequence). There are 11 residues in the CDR3. CDR3 amino acids: CALSQSDTQYF. The CDR3 DNA reads as TGTGCCTTGTCCCAGTCAGATACGCAGTATTTT. Full variable domain (remainder filled in from reference TRBV30 and TRBJ2-3): SQTIHQWPATLVQPVGSPLSLECTVEGTSNPNLYWYRQAAGRGLQLLFYSVGIGQISSEVPQNLSASRPQDRQFILSSKKLLLSDSGFYLCALSQSDTQYFGPGTRLTVL.

This chain joins TRBV5-6 and TRBJ2-7, with D tentatively TRBD1 (6 bases). V was cut by 3 bases and J by 7 bases, with 20 bases left in between. The length of the CDR3 is 15 residues. Germline V gives CDR1 SGHDT, CDR2 YYEEEE. CDR3 protein: CASSSKTRDTLEQYF. CDR3 bases: TGTGCCAGCAGCTCAAAGACGAGGGACACATTGGAGCAGTACTTC.

This chain's CDR3 is CASSLRGRALDEQFF. As DNA, the CDR3 is TGTGCCAGCAGCTTGCGCGGGAGGGCCCTGGATGAGCAGTTCTTC. The chain employs TRBV5-4 and TRBJ2-1, with 9 bases matching TRBD2. Germline V lookup: CDR1 SGHNT, CDR2 YYREEE (reference sequence). V lost 1 base and J lost 8; bases outside the gene matches: 7. The CDR3 has 15 amino acids.

The CDR3 sequence: CASSLEPGLKFGEQYF. The DNA of the CDR3 is TGTGCCAGCAGCTTAGAGCCGGGACTAAAATTCGGCGAGCAGTACTTC. The chain has TRBV3-1 (or the pseudogene TRBV3-2) and TRBJ2-7; 7 nucleotides agree with TRBD2. The ends lost 5 bases at V and 6 bases at J; junction bases unmatched: 16. Germline V gene lookup returns CDR1 LGHDT and CDR2 YNNKEL (reference sequence). The CDR3 length is 16 residues.

The chain is built from TRBV5-1 and TRBJ2-1; TRBD2 might be the D (5 bases). V was cut by 7 bases and J by 0 bases, with 14 bases left in between. The V gene's germline CDR1 is SGHRS and CDR2 YFSETQ. The CDR3 is 15 residues long. The CDR3 DNA reads as TGCGCCAGCCTTGCGGACTCGAGCTCCTACAATGAGCAGTTCTTC. It translates to CASLADSSSYNEQFF. Full variable domain (rest looked up from reference TRBV5-1 and TRBJ2-1): KAGVTQTPRYLIKTRGQQVTLSCSPISGHRSVSWYQQTPGQGLQFLFEYFSETQRNKGNFPGRFSGRQFSNSRSEMNVSTLELGDSALYLCASLADSSSYNEQFFGPGTRLTVL.

The genes are TRBV7-6 and TRBJ1-4; TRBD1 matches at 8 bases. This CDR3 is built from 14 residues. The V gene's germline CDR1 is SGHVS and CDR2 FNYEAQ. V shed 5 bases, J shed 8 bases, and the junction held 7 bases outside the gene matches. CDR3 residues: CASSPMAGGEKLFF. The CDR3 region has the DNA TGTGCCAGCAGCCCCATGGCAGGGGGCGAAAAACTGTTTTTT.

The rearrangement links TRBV5-1 to TRBJ2-7; 16 nucleotides agree with TRBD2. The trim removed 4 bases at V and 6 bases at J, leaving 10 bases unmatched. The CDR3 has 17 amino acids. The germline CDR1 and CDR2 sequences are SGHRS and YFSETQ. CDR3 DNA sequence: TGCGCCAGCAGCGGGACTAGCGGGGGGGCTCTCTCTTCCGAGCAGTACTTC. Encoded protein: CASSGTSGGALSSEQYF. Variable domain in full (rest from reference TRBV5-1 and TRBJ2-7): KAGVTQTPRYLIKTRGQQVTLSCSPISGHRSVSWYQQTPGQGLQFLFEYFSETQRNKGNFPGRFSGRQFSNSRSEMNVSTLELGDSALYLCASSGTSGGALSSEQYFGPGTRLTVT.

V gene TRBV7-9 combines with J gene TRBJ1-6; the match to TRBD1 covers 10 bases. V lost 5 bases, J lost 3 bases, and 7 bases stayed unmatched. The CDR3 is made up of 17 amino acids. The germline V gene encodes CDR1 SEHNR and CDR2 FQNEAQ (reference sequence). The CDR3 sequence: CASSVWTGGNYNSPLHF. Written as DNA, the CDR3 is TGTGCCAGCAGCGTATGGACAGGGGGGAACTATAATTCACCCCTCCACTTT. Drawing the rest from reference TRBV7-9 and TRBJ1-6, the complete variable domain is DTGVSQNPRHKITKRGQNVTFRCDPISEHNRLYWYRQTLGQGPEFLTYFQNEAQLEKSRLLSDRFSAERPKGSFSTLEIQRTEQGDSAMYLCASSVWTGGNYNSPLHFGNGTRLTVT.

CDR3 nucleotide sequence: TGCAGCGTTGCACAGGGAACTAATGAAAAACTGTTTTTT. It encodes CSVAQGTNEKLFF. This chain joins TRBV29-1 and TRBJ1-4; weak D call: TRBD1 (6 bases). The CDR3 runs to 13 residues. Germline V gene lookup returns CDR1 SQVTM and CDR2 ANQGSEA. V shed 4 bases and J shed 1 base, with 7 bases lying between them.

V is TRBV6-5 and J is TRBJ1-4; 7 bases are shared with TRBD1. Per the germline V gene, CDR1 is MNHEY and CDR2 is SVGAGI. This CDR3 region has 15 residues. V shed 3 bases and J 8 bases; nucleotides not matched to a gene: 9. The CDR3 DNA reads TGTGCCAGCAGTTATTCCGGGACAGAACGAGAAAAACTGTTTTTT. Translation: CASSYSGTEREKLFF.

V is TRBV19 and J is TRBJ1-1; D remains unclear. The CDR3 has 13 residues. Per the germline V gene, CDR1 is LNHDA and CDR2 is SQIVND (reference sequence). The V end lost 8 bases, the J end lost 3 bases, and 13 bases lay between the germline ends. The CDR3 spells CASVQSLYTEAFF. The CDR3 DNA sequence: TGTGCCAGTGTACAGTCTTTGTACACTGAAGCTTTCTTT.

The V call is TRBV27, the J call TRBJ2-2; possible D gene TRBD2, 6 bases. The CDR3 consists of 15 residues. Trimming removed 8 bases at V and 4 bases at J, with 17 bases between. The germline V gene encodes CDR1 MNHEY and CDR2 SMNVEV (reference sequence). The CDR3 DNA reads TGTGCCAGCTGGGGGATCGGAGGGGTCACCGGGGAGCTGTTTTTT. It yields the protein CASWGIGGVTGELFF.

The chain joins TRBV4-1 to TRBJ2-7, with D maybe TRBD2 (5 bases). In germline, CDR1 is MGHRA, CDR2 YSYEKL. V gave up 2 bases and J gave up 9 bases, with 14 bases separating them. The CDR3 is made up of 13 amino acids. For the CDR3, the DNA is TGCGCCAGCAGCCAAAGTCCTGAGGGAGCGCAGTACTTC. This gives the protein CASSQSPEGAQYF.